The 12 T cell receptor beta chains below were found in one sample sequenced in a study of shared clonotypes between healthy human individuals. Only in-frame clones appear in the TCRdb table, and some are missing; sequencing was by immunoSEQ multiplex PCR. This sample yields a few million clones, of which about 92% are seen a single time; around 0.14% belongs to the top ten. Material: naive CD4+ T cells sorted from blood. Subset of the sample: CD45RA+ positively selected. The receptors stem from a young man in good health.

V usage is TRBV19 and J usage is TRBJ2-3; the D is unclear. This CDR3 is 10 amino acids long. Trimming took off 7 bases at V and 4 bases at J, with 3 bases between the two ends. The germline gives CDR1 LNHDA, CDR2 SQIVND (reference sequence). The CDR3 bases are TGTGCCAGTACGGCAGATACGCAGTATTTT. Residues: CASTADTQYF.

The table lists this clone with a count of one. This chain uses TRBV5-1 with TRBJ2-1; D perhaps matches TRBD2 (6 bases). Germline lookup yields CDR1 SGHRS and CDR2 YFSETQ. V was clipped by 0 bases and J by 10 bases, with 11 bases between them. There are 13 residues in the CDR3. The CDR3 DNA reads as TGCGCCAGCAGCTTGGTCGGTAGCGGAGAGCAGTTCTTC. Its translation: CASSLVGSGEQFF.

This chain connects TRBV6-5 to TRBJ1-2, with TRBD1 matching 8 bases. After removal of 5 bases from V and 8 bases from J, the junction contained 10 bases not matched to a gene. This CDR3 is 14 amino acids long. Germline V gene sequence: CDR1 MNHEY, CDR2 SVGAGI. CDR3 DNA sequence: TGTGCCAGCAGTCCCGGACAGGGCTGGCTAGGCTACACCTTC. Translating it yields CASSPGQGWLGYTF.

This chain joins TRBV10-1 and TRBJ2-7, with D perhaps being TRBD1 or TRBD2 (5 bases each). Trimming left V 4 bases short and J 5 bases short, with 6 bases between. Germline assignment: CDR1 WNHNN and CDR2 SYGVQD (reference sequence). This CDR3 has 11 amino acids. In DNA form, the CDR3 reads TGCGCCAGCAGTGGGGACCACGAGCAGTACTTC. Translated: CASSGDHEQYF.

The chain is built from TRBV5-1 and TRBJ1-6; no clear D gene. The germline CDR1 and CDR2 sequences are SGHRS and YFSETQ. Trimming stripped 1 base from V and 13 bases from J, with 9 bases between. This CDR3 contains 12 residues. The CDR3: CASSLSGNPLHF. CDR3 DNA: TGCGCCAGCAGCTTGAGTGGGAATCCCCTCCACTTT.

The gene calls are TRBV18 and TRBJ1-1, with unresolved D. The germline CDR1 and CDR2 sequences are KGHSH and LQKENI. The V end lost 1 base, the J end lost 11 bases, and 14 bases lay between the germline ends. The CDR3 has 13 residues. For the CDR3, the DNA is TGTGCCAGCTCACCACTTGCGGGCATGCACGCTTTCTTT. This encodes CASSPLAGMHAFF. Combining the CDR3 with reference TRBV18 and TRBJ1-1 gives the whole variable domain NAGVMQNPRHLVRRRGQEARLRCSPMKGHSHVYWYRQLPEEGLKFMVYLQKENIIDESGMPKERFSAEFPKEGPSILRIQQVVRGDSAAYFCASSPLAGMHAFFGQGTRLTVV.

This chain connects TRBV9 to TRBJ1-1; maybe TRBD1 (5 bases). Trimming took off 0 bases at V and 4 bases at J, with 10 bases between the two ends. The CDR3 is made up of 14 amino acids. The germline V gene has CDR1 SGDLS and CDR2 YYNGEE. The CDR3 DNA reads as TGTGCCAGCAGCGTAGCTTCAGGGCCCACTGAAGCTTTCTTT. Translation: CASSVASGPTEAFF.

The chain is built from TRBV7-2 and TRBJ2-4, with TRBD1 identical over 8 bases. Germline CDR1 SGHTA, CDR2 FQGNSA. There are 16 residues in the CDR3. The trim removed 4 bases at V and 0 bases at J, leaving 5 bases unmatched. The CDR3 region is CASSSRQGLAKNIQYF. The CDR3 region has the DNA TGTGCCAGCAGCTCCCGACAGGGGCTAGCCAAAAACATTCAGTACTTC.

The J gene is TRBJ2-7, the V gene TRBV9, with a possible D match to TRBD2 (5 bases). Germline assignment: CDR1 SGDLS and CDR2 YYNGEE. The CDR3 is made up of 16 amino acids. Trimming took 4 bases from V and 0 from J, leaving 17 bases between them. The CDR3 bases are TGTGCCAGCAGCCCCCTTTGGGATAGCGCCTCCTACGAGCAGTACTTC. Translated, it gives CASSPLWDSASYEQYF.

This clone came up once. The chain has TRBV27 and TRBJ1-6, with 9 bases identical to TRBD1. This CDR3 spans 19 amino acids. The germline V gene encodes CDR1 MNHEY and CDR2 SMNVEV (reference sequence). The V and J ends lost 3 bases and 1 base, in that order; junction bases with no gene match: 10. The DNA for the CDR3 is TGTGCCAGCAGTTTCAGGACAGGGGTTAAATTATCCTATAATTCACCCCTCCACTTT. As protein: CASSFRTGVKLSYNSPLHF.

The DNA of the CDR3 is TGCGCCAGCGGACAGGGTTTAGAGACCCAGTACTTC. Its translation: CASGQGLETQYF. The chain joins TRBV10-2 to TRBJ2-5; 8 nucleotides agree with TRBD1. V trimming: 8 bases; J trimming: 4 bases; junction bases outside the gene matches: 3. This CDR3 comprises 12 residues. Per germline, CDR1 WSHSY and CDR2 SAAADI.

The V and J genes are TRBV2 and TRBJ2-1, with 13 nucleotides matching TRBD2. Germline V gene lookup returns CDR1 SNHLY and CDR2 FYNNEI. V shed 4 bases, J shed 10 bases, and the junction held 10 bases outside the gene matches. The CDR3 runs to 16 residues. The CDR3 loop is CASSVLHGTSGTEQFF. Here the CDR3 DNA reads TGTGCCAGCAGTGTTCTTCATGGGACTAGCGGGACCGAGCAGTTCTTC.